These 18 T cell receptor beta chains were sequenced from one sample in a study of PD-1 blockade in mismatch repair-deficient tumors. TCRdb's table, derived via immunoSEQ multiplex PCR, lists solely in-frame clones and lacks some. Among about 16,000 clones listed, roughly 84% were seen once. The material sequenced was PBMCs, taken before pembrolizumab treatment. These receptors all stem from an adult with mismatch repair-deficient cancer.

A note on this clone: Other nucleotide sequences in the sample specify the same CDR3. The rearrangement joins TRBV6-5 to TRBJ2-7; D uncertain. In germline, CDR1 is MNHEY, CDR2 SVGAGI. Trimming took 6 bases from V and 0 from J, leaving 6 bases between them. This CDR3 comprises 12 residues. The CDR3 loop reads CASRGSSYEQYF. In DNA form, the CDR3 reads TGTGCCAGCAGAGGCAGCTCCTACGAGCAGTACTTC.

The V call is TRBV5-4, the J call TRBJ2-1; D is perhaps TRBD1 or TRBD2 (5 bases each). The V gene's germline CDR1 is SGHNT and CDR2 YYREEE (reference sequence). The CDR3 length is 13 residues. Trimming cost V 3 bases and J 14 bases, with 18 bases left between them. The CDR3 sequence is CASSSTRGDAEFF. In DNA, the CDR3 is TGTGCCAGCAGCTCGACCCGTGGGGACGCCGAGTTCTTC.

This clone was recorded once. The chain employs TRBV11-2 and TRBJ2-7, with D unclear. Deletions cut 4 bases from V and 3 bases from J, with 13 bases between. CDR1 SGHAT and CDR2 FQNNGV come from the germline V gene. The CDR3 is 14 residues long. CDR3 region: CASSSPPDGYEQYF. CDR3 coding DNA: TGTGCCAGCAGCTCCCCCCCGGACGGCTACGAGCAGTACTTC.

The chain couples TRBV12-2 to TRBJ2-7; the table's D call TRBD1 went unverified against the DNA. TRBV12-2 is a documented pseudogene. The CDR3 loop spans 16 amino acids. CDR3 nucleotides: TGTGCAAGTCGCTTAGCGGGGGACAGGGGAGGCTACGAGCAGTACTTC. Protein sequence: CASRLAGDRGGYEQYF.

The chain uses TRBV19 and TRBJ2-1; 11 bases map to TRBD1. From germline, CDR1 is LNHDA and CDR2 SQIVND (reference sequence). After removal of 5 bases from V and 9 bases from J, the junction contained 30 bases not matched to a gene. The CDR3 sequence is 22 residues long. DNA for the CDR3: TGTGCCAGTAGTTCCCCATATCCGGAGGACAGGGGGCTCCCCAAGGGGATAGTTGAGCAGTTCTTC. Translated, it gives CASSSPYPEDRGLPKGIVEQFF.

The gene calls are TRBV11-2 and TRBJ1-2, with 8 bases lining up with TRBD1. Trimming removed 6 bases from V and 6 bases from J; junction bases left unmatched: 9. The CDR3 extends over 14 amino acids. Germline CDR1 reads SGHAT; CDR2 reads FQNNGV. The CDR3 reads CASRDRGIGDGYTF. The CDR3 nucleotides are TGTGCCAGCAGAGACAGGGGTATTGGGGATGGCTACACCTTC.

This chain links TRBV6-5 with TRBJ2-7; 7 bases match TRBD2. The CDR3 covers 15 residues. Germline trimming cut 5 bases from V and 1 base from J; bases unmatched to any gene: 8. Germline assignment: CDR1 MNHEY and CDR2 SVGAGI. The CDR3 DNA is TGTGCCAGCAGTGGGAGTGAAGCGGGGTCCTACGAGCAGTACTTC. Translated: CASSGSEAGSYEQYF.

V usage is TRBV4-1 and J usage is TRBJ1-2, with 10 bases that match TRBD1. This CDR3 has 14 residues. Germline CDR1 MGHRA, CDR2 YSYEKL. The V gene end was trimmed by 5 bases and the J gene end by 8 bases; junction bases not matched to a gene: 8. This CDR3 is CASSNPGTGDGYTF. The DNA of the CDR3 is TGCGCCAGCAGCAACCCCGGGACAGGGGACGGCTACACCTTC.

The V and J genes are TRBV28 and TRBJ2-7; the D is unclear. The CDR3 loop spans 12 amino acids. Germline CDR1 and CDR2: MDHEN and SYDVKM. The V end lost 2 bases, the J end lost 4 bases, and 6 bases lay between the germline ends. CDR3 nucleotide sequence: TGTGCCAGCAGTTTAATAGGTTACGAGCAGTACTTC. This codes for CASSLIGYEQYF.

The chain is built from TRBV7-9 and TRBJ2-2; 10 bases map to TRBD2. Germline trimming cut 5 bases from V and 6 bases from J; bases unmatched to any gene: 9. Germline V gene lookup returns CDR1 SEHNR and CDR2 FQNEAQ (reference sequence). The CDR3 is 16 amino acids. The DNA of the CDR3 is TGTGCCAGCAGCACCTGGACTAGCGGAGGAGCCGGGGAGCTGTTTTTT. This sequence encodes CASSTWTSGGAGELFF.

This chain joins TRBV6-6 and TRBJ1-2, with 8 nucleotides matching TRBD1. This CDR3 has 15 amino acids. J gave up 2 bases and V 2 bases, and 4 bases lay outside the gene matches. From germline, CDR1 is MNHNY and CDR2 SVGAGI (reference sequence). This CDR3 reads CASSYPGQGNYGYTF. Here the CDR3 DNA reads TGTGCCAGCAGTTACCCTGGACAGGGAAACTATGGCTACACCTTC.

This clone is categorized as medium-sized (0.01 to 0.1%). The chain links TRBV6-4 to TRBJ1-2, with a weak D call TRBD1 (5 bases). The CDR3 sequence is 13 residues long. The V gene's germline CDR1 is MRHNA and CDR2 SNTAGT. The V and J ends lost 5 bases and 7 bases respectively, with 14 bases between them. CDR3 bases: TGTGCCAGCAGTCCGGACGTGAGGGGTGGCTACACCTTC. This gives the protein CASSPDVRGGYTF.

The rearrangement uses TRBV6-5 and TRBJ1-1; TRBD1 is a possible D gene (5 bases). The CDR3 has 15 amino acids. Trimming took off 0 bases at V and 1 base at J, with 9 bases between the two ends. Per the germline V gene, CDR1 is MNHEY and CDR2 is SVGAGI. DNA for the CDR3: TGTGCCAGCAGTTACTCAAAGAGGGGGAACACTGAAGCTTTCTTT. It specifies CASSYSKRGNTEAFF.

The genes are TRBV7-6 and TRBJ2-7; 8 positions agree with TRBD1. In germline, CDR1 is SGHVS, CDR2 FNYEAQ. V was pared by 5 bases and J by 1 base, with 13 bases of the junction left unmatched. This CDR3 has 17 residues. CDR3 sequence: CASSPSGLRGQSYEQYF. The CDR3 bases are TGTGCCAGCAGCCCTAGTGGGCTCAGGGGGCAGTCCTACGAGCAGTACTTC.

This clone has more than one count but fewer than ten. The CDR3 protein is CASSLNFAGQETQYF. CDR3 nucleotide sequence: TGTGCCAGCAGCTTAAATTTCGCGGGCCAAGAGACCCAGTACTTC. The gene calls are TRBV7-9 and TRBJ2-5, with D tentatively TRBD2 (5 bases). In germline, CDR1 is SEHNR, CDR2 FQNEAQ (reference sequence). V was cut by 2 bases and J by 1 base, with 11 bases left in between. The CDR3 is made up of 15 amino acids.

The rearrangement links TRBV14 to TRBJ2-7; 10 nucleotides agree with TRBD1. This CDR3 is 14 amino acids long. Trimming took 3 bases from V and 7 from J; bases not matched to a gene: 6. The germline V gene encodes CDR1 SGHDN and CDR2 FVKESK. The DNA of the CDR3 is TGTGCCAGCAGCCACGGGACAGGGGTGAGGGAGCAGTACTTC. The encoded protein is CASSHGTGVREQYF.

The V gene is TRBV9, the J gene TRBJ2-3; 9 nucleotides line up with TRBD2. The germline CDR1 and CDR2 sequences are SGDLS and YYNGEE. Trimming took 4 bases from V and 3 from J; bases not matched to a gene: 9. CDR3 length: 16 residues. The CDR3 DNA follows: TGTGCCAGCAGCCCCTCCGCAGCGGGAGGAACAGATACGCAGTATTTT. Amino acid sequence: CASSPSAAGGTDTQYF.

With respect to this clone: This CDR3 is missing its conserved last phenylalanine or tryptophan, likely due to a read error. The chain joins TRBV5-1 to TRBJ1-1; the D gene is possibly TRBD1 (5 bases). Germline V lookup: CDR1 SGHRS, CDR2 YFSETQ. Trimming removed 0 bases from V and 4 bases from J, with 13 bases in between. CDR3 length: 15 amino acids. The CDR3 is CASSLAFPQGTEAFL. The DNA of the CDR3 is TGCGCCAGCAGCTTGGCATTCCCGCAGGGCACTGAAGCTTTCCTT.